A selection of T cell receptor beta chains follows, all from one sample in a study of T-cell reconstitution after alpha-beta-depleted transplantation in children. TCRdb used MiXCR to reprocess the PCR reads, holding one entry per CDR3 protein. The data hold 330,000 or so distinct CDR3 sequences, with 10% observed a single time. The sample in question was PBMCs from the stem cell graft donor, obtained from the stem cell graft. The origin of the receptors is a human donor who donated a stem cell graft to a child with acute lymphoblastic leukemia. The CDR3 runs from the conserved cysteine through the conserved F or W. D genes are given only for firm matches. Where a row states a size, it is once, few, many or the class of an expanded clone; other rows omit it.

NA	TRBV11-2	few	TRBJ1-5	CASSSSPGTAMYSNQPQHF	TGTGCCAGCAGCTCCAGCCCTGGGACCGCCATGTATAGCAATCAGCCCCAGCATTTT
NA	TRBV7-2	NA	TRBJ2-1	CATRVSAYNEQFF	TGTGCCACCCGGGTTAGCGCCTACAATGAGCAGTTCTTC
NA	TRBV9	few	TRBJ2-7	CASSPGHLYEQYF	TGTGCCAGCAGCCCCGGACACCTTTACGAGCAGTACTTC
TRBD1	TRBV29-1	NA	TRBJ1-1	CSVEAPGQGGWGNTEAFF	TGCAGCGTTGAAGCACCGGGACAGGGAGGGTGGGGGAACACTGAAGCTTTCTTT
TRBD1	TRBV24-1	many	TRBJ2-3	CATSDWTGGTDTQYF	TGTGCCACCAGTGATTGGACAGGGGGCACAGATACGCAGTATTTT
NA	TRBV29-1	many	TRBJ2-7	CSVEGSYEQYF	TGCAGCGTTGAAGGCTCCTACGAGCAGTACTTC
NA	TRBV29-1	NA	TRBJ2-2	CSVDSAGELFF	TGCAGCGTTGATTCGGCCGGGGAGCTGTTTTTT
TRBD2	TRBV6-2/TRBV6-3	NA	TRBJ2-1	CASSYSLAGGHNEQFF	TGTGCCAGCAGTTACTCCCTAGCGGGAGGGCACAATGAGCAGTTCTTC
TRBD2	TRBV7-9	NA	TRBJ2-5	CASSGLAGPQETQYF	TGTGCCAGCAGCGGACTAGCGGGACCGCAAGAGACCCAGTACTTC
NA	TRBV6-2/TRBV6-3	few	TRBJ2-2	CASSYSHGTGELFF	TGTGCCAGCAGTTACTCGCACGGCACCGGGGAGCTGTTTTTT
TRBD2	TRBV18	many	TRBJ2-5	CASSPGTIQETQYF	TGTGCCAGCTCACCAGGGACTATCCAAGAGACCCAGTACTTC
NA	TRBV29-1	few	TRBJ2-1	CSVIFVEQFF	TGCAGCGTGATATTTGTTGAGCAGTTCTTC
NA	TRBV12-3/TRBV12-4	few	TRBJ1-2	CASSPYRARMVGYTF	TGTGCCAGCAGCCCCTACAGGGCCCGTATGGTAGGCTACACCTTC
NA	TRBV20-1	NA	TRBJ2-7	CSARRAAAYEQYF	TGCAGTGCTAGGCGAGCGGCAGCCTACGAGCAGTACTTC
TRBD1	TRBV4-2	NA	TRBJ1-5	CASTKARDRGQRQPQHF	TGTGCCAGCACCAAAGCTAGGGACAGGGGACAGCGTCAGCCCCAGCATTTT
NA	TRBV5-1	many	TRBJ1-1	CASSQIQGNTEAFF	TGCGCCAGCAGCCAGATACAGGGGAACACTGAAGCTTTCTTT
NA	TRBV5-1	few	TRBJ1-2	CASSLSPLYGYTF	TGCGCCAGCAGCTTATCACCTCTCTATGGCTACACCTTC
NA	TRBV20-1	many	TRBJ2-3	CSAPRLGTDTQYF	TGCAGTGCCCCAAGGTTGGGCACAGATACGCAGTATTTT
TRBD2	TRBV12-3/TRBV12-4	NA	TRBJ2-7	CASSSRTSGRLDEQYF	TGTGCCAGCAGTTCCCGTACCAGCGGGAGGCTAGACGAGCAGTACTTC
NA	TRBV5-1	NA	TRBJ2-5	CASSSWQETQYF	TGCGCCAGCTCTAGCTGGCAAGAGACCCAGTACTTC
TRBD1	TRBV4-1	few	TRBJ2-7	CASSQTGDYEQYF	TGCGCCAGCAGCCAAACAGGGGACTACGAGCAGTACTTC
NA	TRBV20-1	few	TRBJ2-1	CSAPSPREQFF	TGCAGTGCTCCCAGTCCACGGGAGCAGTTCTTC
TRBD1	TRBV7-9	many	TRBJ1-1	CASSLVEDRGRAFF	TGTGCCAGCAGCTTAGTCGAGGACAGGGGGCGAGCTTTCTTT
TRBD1	TRBV5-1	NA	TRBJ2-5	CASRLLDSRQGKETQYF	TGCGCCAGCAGATTACTTGATTCGCGACAGGGGAAAGAGACCCAGTACTTC
NA	TRBV7-2	NA	TRBJ2-1	CASSLGPKGTEQFF	TGTGCCAGCAGCTTAGGACCAAAGGGAACTGAGCAGTTCTTC
TRBD2	TRBV4-3	NA	TRBJ2-1	CASSPPSAGGRNEQFF	TGCGCCAGCAGCCCCCCCTCAGCGGGAGGCAGGAATGAGCAGTTCTTC
NA	TRBV20-1	NA	TRBJ2-5	CSARDSRGRETQYF	TGCAGTGCTAGAGATTCGAGGGGCCGGGAGACCCAGTACTTC
TRBD1	TRBV5-1	many	TRBJ1-1	CASSLLQGENTEAFF	TGCGCCAGCAGCTTGCTACAGGGGGAGAACACTGAAGCTTTCTTT
NA	TRBV11-2	few	TRBJ2-4	CASSITGKAKNIQYF	TGTGCCAGCAGCATCACCGGGAAGGCCAAAAACATTCAGTACTTC
TRBD2	TRBV12-3/TRBV12-4	NA	TRBJ2-7	CASSLVGPVAGTYEQYF	TGTGCCAGCAGTTTAGTAGGACCGGTAGCGGGCACCTACGAGCAGTACTTC
NA	TRBV15	many	TRBJ1-2	CATSRDLEVWAYGYTF	TGTGCCACCAGCAGAGATCTCGAAGTATGGGCCTATGGCTACACCTTC
NA	TRBV4-2	few	TRBJ2-7	CASSQEAASSYEQYF	TGTGCCAGCAGCCAAGAAGCCGCAAGCTCCTACGAGCAGTACTTC
TRBD2	TRBV24-1	NA	TRBJ2-5	CATSDSWTSGRHTQETQYF	TGTGCCACCAGTGATTCTTGGACTAGCGGGCGACATACCCAGGAGACCCAGTACTTC
TRBD1	TRBV20-1	few	TRBJ1-2	CSASPGQRGYTF	TGCAGTGCTAGCCCGGGACAGCGTGGCTACACCTTC
NA	TRBV4-1	few	TRBJ2-3	CASSQGGAQTDTQYF	TGCGCCAGCAGCCAAGGGGGTGCCCAGACAGATACGCAGTATTTT
NA	TRBV12-3/TRBV12-4	many	TRBJ2-2	CASSFRGGTGELFF	TGTGCCAGCAGTTTCAGGGGAGGGACCGGGGAGCTGTTTTTT
NA	TRBV5-1	NA	TRBJ2-2	CATRESGELFF	TGCGCCACCCGGGAGTCCGGGGAGCTGTTTTTT
NA	TRBV20-1	few	TRBJ2-7	CSASGRRQRASSYEQYF	TGCAGTGCTAGTGGACGCCGACAGCGGGCTAGCTCCTACGAGCAGTACTTC
NA	TRBV28	few	TRBJ2-7	CASRSLGITYEQYF	TGTGCCAGCAGAAGTCTCGGGATAACCTACGAGCAGTACTTC
TRBD1	TRBV5-1	NA	TRBJ2-3	CASRFLGGERYTQYF	TGCGCCAGCAGATTCTTAGGGGGCGAACGATATACGCAGTATTTT
TRBD1	TRBV20-1	many	TRBJ2-5	CSARDSGTGKETQYF	TGCAGTGCTAGAGATTCAGGGACAGGGAAAGAGACCCAGTACTTC
NA	TRBV20-1	NA	TRBJ2-3	CSARDRGTGRPDTQYF	TGCAGTGCTAGAGATAGGGGAACGGGTAGGCCAGATACGCAGTATTTT
NA	TRBV11-1	NA	TRBJ1-4	CASRGLPGYLTTNEKLFF	TGTGCCAGCAGAGGCCTTCCAGGGTATTTGACAACTAATGAAAAACTGTTTTTT
TRBD2	TRBV20-1	few	TRBJ2-5	CSASTSGSQETQYF	TGCAGTGCTAGCACTAGCGGGAGCCAAGAGACCCAGTACTTC
TRBD1	TRBV20-1	many	TRBJ1-2	CSAARQGNYGYTF	TGCAGTGCCGCAAGACAGGGTAACTATGGCTACACCTTC
NA	TRBV7-9	few	TRBJ2-7	CASRPTGTNEQYF	TGTGCCAGCAGACCAACAGGGACCAACGAGCAGTACTTC
TRBD2	TRBV11-1	few	TRBJ2-2	CASSWPSGRLPNTGELFF	TGTGCCAGCAGCTGGCCTAGCGGGAGGCTTCCGAACACCGGGGAGCTGTTTTTT
NA	TRBV6-5	few	TRBJ1-5	CASSYKTDSNQPQHF	TGTGCCAGCAGTTACAAGACCGATAGCAATCAGCCCCAGCATTTT